A selection of T cell receptor beta chains follows, all from one sample in a study of cytomegalovirus exposure and HLA in healthy donors. Sequencing was performed with immunoSEQ multiplex PCR; in TCRdb, only in-frame clones are kept and a portion is missing. This sample has about 130,000 clones, with about three quarters found just once. Material for sequencing was PBMCs. The receptors stem from a woman in her sixties in good health and CMV-seropositive. The CDR3 runs from the conserved cysteine through the conserved F or W. A D gene is named only where the DNA matches it firmly. Only some rows state a clone size, as once, few, many or a class for expanded clones.

NA	TRBD2	TRBV13	TRBJ2-3	18	CASSSSLLAGLGTDTQYF	TGTGCCAGCAGCTCAAGCCTTCTAGCGGGCTTGGGGACAGATACGCAGTATTTT
NA	NA	TRBV6-1	TRBJ2-2	14	CASRQISNTGELFF	TGTGCCAGCAGACAGATCTCGAACACCGGGGAGCTGTTTTTT
NA	TRBD1	TRBV7-9	TRBJ2-2	15	CSSSFGQGDTGELFF	TGTTCCAGCAGCTTCGGACAGGGGGACACCGGGGAGCTGTTTTTT
NA	NA	TRBV10-3	TRBJ2-6	18	CAISDPPGLSSGANVLTF	TGTGCCATCAGTGACCCTCCGGGACTGAGCTCTGGGGCCAACGTCCTGACTTTC
once	NA	TRBV6-6	TRBJ1-5	13	CASTRASNQPQHF	TGTGCCAGCACGAGGGCTAGCAATCAGCCCCAGCATTTT
NA	NA	TRBV2	TRBJ2-5	12	CATTARGETQYF	TGTGCCACTACGGCCCGCGGAGAGACCCAGTACTTC
few	TRBD2	TRBV11-2	TRBJ2-1	17	CASSLGLAGGPYNEQFF	TGTGCCAGCAGCTTAGGACTAGCGGGGGGTCCCTACAATGAGCAGTTCTTC
once	TRBD1	TRBV10-3	TRBJ2-2	17	CAISERDRAYDTGELFF	TGTGCCATCAGTGAGAGGGACAGGGCGTACGACACCGGGGAGCTGTTTTTT
NA	TRBD1	TRBV29-1	TRBJ2-3	12	CSVTEDRGTQYF	TGCAGCGTAACCGAGGACAGGGGAACGCAGTATTTT
NA	TRBD2	TRBV6-5	TRBJ2-3	13	CASSSGGRGTQYF	TGTGCCAGCAGTTCCGGGGGGAGGGGAACGCAGTATTTT
NA	NA	TRBV19	TRBJ2-7	12	CASSSYREEQYF	TGTGCCAGTAGTTCATACAGGGAGGAGCAGTACTTC
NA	NA	TRBV19	TRBJ1-1	14	CASSWRQTNTEAFF	TGTGCCAGTAGTTGGAGACAGACGAACACTGAAGCTTTCTTT
NA	TRBD1	TRBV9	TRBJ2-3	16	CASSVAGTGIVDTQYF	TGTGCCAGCAGCGTAGCCGGGACAGGGATTGTTGATACGCAGTATTTT
NA	TRBD1	TRBV27	TRBJ2-7	13	CASTGTGGQEQYF	TGTGCCAGCACCGGGACAGGGGGCCAAGAGCAGTACTTC
NA	TRBD1	TRBV9	TRBJ1-1	14	CASSAGQGNTEAFF	TGTGCCAGCAGCGCCGGACAGGGGAACACTGAAGCTTTCTTT
NA	TRBD1	TRBV6-4	TRBJ1-2	14	CASSSGTGSYGYTF	TGTGCCAGCAGTTCCGGGACAGGGAGCTATGGCTACACCTTC
NA	NA	TRBV5-1	TRBJ2-7	18	CASSFAVGGGIGSYEQYF	TGCGCCAGCAGCTTTGCTGTTGGTGGGGGCATCGGCTCCTACGAGCAGTACTTC
NA	NA	TRBV7-6	TRBJ1-5	14	CASSTDIGNQPQHF	TGTGCCAGCAGCACAGACATCGGCAATCAGCCCCAGCATTTT
NA	NA	TRBV6-1	TRBJ1-1	15	CASSEVGEGNTEAFF	TGTGCCAGCAGTGAAGTGGGGGAGGGGAACACTGAAGCTTTCTTT
NA	TRBD1	TRBV7-8	TRBJ1-6	17	CASSPRTGGSYNSPLHF	TGTGCCAGCAGCCCCAGGACAGGAGGCTCCTATAATTCACCCCTCCACTTT
NA	NA	TRBV15	TRBJ2-7	14	CATSNLLGHGVQYF	TGTGCCACCAGCAATTTGTTGGGACACGGAGTCCAGTACTTC
NA	TRBD1	TRBV27	TRBJ1-1	16	CASTPGTGGLNTEAFF	TGTGCCAGTACGCCCGGTACAGGGGGGCTGAACACTGAAGCTTTCTTT
NA	TRBD2	TRBV7-9	TRBJ2-7	16	CSSSSAGGDLYYEQYF	TGTTCCAGCAGCTCCGCGGGAGGGGACCTTTACTACGAGCAGTACTTC
NA	NA	TRBV18	TRBJ1-2	14	CASSPSRANYGYTF	TGTGCCAGCTCACCCTCCAGGGCAAACTATGGCTACACCTTC
NA	NA	TRBV4-1	TRBJ2-7	13	CASSQAHSYEQYF	TGCGCCAGCAGCCAAGCCCACTCCTACGAGCAGTACTTC
NA	TRBD1	TRBV27	TRBJ1-1	16	CASSLPGTGVGTEAFF	TGTGCCAGCAGTTTACCCGGGACAGGGGTCGGGACTGAAGCTTTCTTT
NA	TRBD1	TRBV27	TRBJ1-4	12	CASSGQEYKLFF	TGTGCCAGCAGTGGACAGGAGTACAAACTGTTTTTT
few	TRBD2	TRBV5-8	TRBJ2-7	15	CASSPGLAGLAGQYF	TGTGCCAGCAGCCCCGGACTAGCGGGGTTAGCTGGGCAGTACTTC
once	NA	TRBV27	TRBJ1-3	15	CASPCTGRLGNTIYF	TGTGCCAGCCCGTGCACAGGGCGCCTCGGAAACACCATATATTTT
once	NA	TRBV4-1	TRBJ2-7	14	CASSQEGRDYEQYF	TGCGCCAGCAGCCAAGAGGGCAGGGACTACGAGCAGTACTTC
NA	TRBD2	TRBV7-3	TRBJ2-2	20	CASSLVTPEGLAGGTGELFF	TGTGCCAGCAGCTTAGTTACCCCCGAGGGACTAGCGGGGGGCACCGGGGAGCTGTTTTTT
NA	TRBD1	TRBV6-5	TRBJ1-4	14	CASSYQGQGQKLFF	TGTGCCAGCAGTTACCAGGGACAGGGGCAAAAACTGTTTTTT
NA	TRBD1	TRBV19	TRBJ1-1	14	CASSIVTGVTEAFF	TGTGCCAGTAGTATAGTAACAGGGGTTACTGAAGCTTTCTTT
NA	NA	TRBV20-1	TRBJ1-6	11	CSARVASPLHF	TGCAGTGCTAGAGTGGCTTCACCCCTCCACTTT
NA	NA	TRBV7-8	TRBJ2-1	15	CASSITYREGNEQFF	TGTGCCAGCAGCATCACTTACAGGGAGGGAAATGAGCAGTTCTTC
NA	TRBD1	TRBV9	TRBJ2-2	13	CASTQGDRGELFF	TGTGCCAGCACCCAGGGGGATCGGGGGGAGCTGTTTTTT
NA	NA	TRBV2	TRBJ2-3	14	CASSVQGITDTQYF	TGTGCCAGCAGTGTCCAGGGTATCACAGATACGCAGTATTTT
NA	TRBD2	TRBV28	TRBJ2-7	18	CASTSGGTSGGASYEQYF	TGTGCCAGCACTTCCGGAGGGACTAGCGGGGGCGCCTCCTACGAGCAGTACTTC
NA	NA	TRBV12-5	TRBJ2-3	17	CASGLATGLGGRDTQYF	TGTGCTAGTGGTTTGGCCACGGGGTTGGGGGGGCGAGATACGCAGTATTTT
NA	TRBD1	TRBV5-6	TRBJ1-5	16	CASSLGGQLYNQPQHF	TGTGCCAGCAGCTTGGGGGGACAGCTCTACAATCAGCCCCAGCATTTT
NA	TRBD1	TRBV6-6	TRBJ1-5	16	CASSGPGTGGNQPQHF	TGTGCCAGCAGTGGACCGGGGACAGGAGGCAATCAGCCCCAGCATTTT
once	TRBD1	TRBV4-1	TRBJ1-2	16	CASSQNRDSFNYGYTF	TGCGCCAGCAGCCAAAATCGGGACAGCTTCAACTATGGCTACACCTTC
NA	NA	TRBV25-1	TRBJ1-5	15	CASSAPGIGNQPQHF	TGTGCCAGCAGTGCGCCCGGGATCGGCAATCAGCCCCAGCATTTT
NA	NA	TRBV9	TRBJ2-5	13	CASSVGGQETQYF	TGTGCCAGCAGCGTAGGCGGCCAAGAGACCCAGTACTTC
NA	TRBD2	TRBV7-7	TRBJ2-5	14	CASSLVGGGETQYF	TGTGCTAGCAGCTTAGTTGGGGGAGGGGAGACCCAGTACTTC
once	TRBD1	TRBV18	TRBJ2-3	15	CASSPTGTGTDTQYF	TGTGCCAGCTCACCCACCGGGACAGGGACAGATACGCAGTATTTT
NA	NA	TRBV11-2	TRBJ1-1	12	CASSLTGPEAFF	TGTGCCAGCAGCTTAACAGGTCCTGAAGCTTTCTTT
few	TRBD2	TRBV7-2	TRBJ2-1	16	CASSSTLGAGGPGQFF	TGTGCCAGCAGCTCCACGCTTGGGGCGGGGGGGCCCGGGCAGTTCTTC
NA	NA	TRBV6-5	TRBJ1-6	16	CASSYRNQGINSPLHF	TGTGCCAGCAGTTACCGCAATCAGGGTATAAATTCACCCCTCCACTTT
once	TRBD2	TRBV6-5	TRBJ2-5	16	CASSYGVAGGKETQYF	TGTGCCAGCAGTTACGGAGTAGCGGGGGGGAAAGAGACCCAGTACTTC
NA	NA	TRBV6-5	TRBJ2-7	12	CASSYSRNEQYF	TGTGCCAGCAGTTACTCGAGGAACGAGCAGTACTTC
NA	TRBD1	TRBV14	TRBJ1-3	18	CASSQDRGTGRFGNTIYF	TGTGCCAGCAGCCAAGATCGGGGGACAGGGAGATTCGGAAACACCATATATTTT
NA	TRBD1	TRBV18	TRBJ1-3	17	CASSPGTGQGSGNTIYF	TGTGCCAGCTCACCGGGAACAGGACAGGGCTCTGGAAACACCATATATTTT
NA	NA	TRBV13	TRBJ2-2	13	CASTWRLKRELFF	TGTGCCAGCACTTGGAGGCTAAAAAGGGAGCTGTTTTTT
NA	TRBD1	TRBV4-1	TRBJ2-7	14	CASSQDSTGYEQYF	TGCGCCAGCAGCCAAGATTCGACAGGGTATGAGCAGTACTTC